The entry below gives a single TCR beta chain sequence along with its context. Its specificity is not known. Points from the study as a whole: Tumor Treg TCRs overlapped most with tumor naive CD4+ cells.

Constant-region reverse primers amplified full-length variable regions, followed by semi-nested Nested Universal Primer A PCR. TCRdb re-called the 5' RACE reads through MiXCR, storing one row per CDR3 protein. The sample holds about 50,000 distinct CDR3 sequences, roughly 28% seen once. This CDR3 comprises 13 residues. With 2 bases removed from V and 5 bases from J, the gap between germline ends came to 10 bases. The germline CDR1 and CDR2 sequences are SGHDT and YYEEEE. Naive CD4+ cells had CD25+ Tregs removed. This receptor was taken from a female donor with breast cancer. Sequences were obtained from naive CD4+ T cells sorted from blood. The subset here: naive CD4+ T cells, CD4+CD45RA+CD25-. The gene calls are TRBV5-6 and TRBJ1-1; tentatively, D is TRBD1 (5 bases). The CDR3 is CASSFGGRTEAFF. CDR3 bases: TGTGCCAGCAGCTTTGGGGGGAGGACTGAAGCTTTCTTT.